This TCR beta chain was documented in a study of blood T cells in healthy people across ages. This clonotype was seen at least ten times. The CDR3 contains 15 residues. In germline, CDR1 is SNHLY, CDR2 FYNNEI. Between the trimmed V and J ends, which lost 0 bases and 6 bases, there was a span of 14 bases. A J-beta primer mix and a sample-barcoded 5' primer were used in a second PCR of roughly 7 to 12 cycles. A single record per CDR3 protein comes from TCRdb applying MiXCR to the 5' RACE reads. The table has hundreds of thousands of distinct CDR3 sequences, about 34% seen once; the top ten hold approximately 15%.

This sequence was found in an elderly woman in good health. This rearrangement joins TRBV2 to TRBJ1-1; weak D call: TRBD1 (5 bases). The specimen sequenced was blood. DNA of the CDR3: TGTGCCAGCAGTGAAGCGGTGGGGCAGCTGGCTGAAGCTTTCTTT. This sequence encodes CASSEAVGQLAEAFF.